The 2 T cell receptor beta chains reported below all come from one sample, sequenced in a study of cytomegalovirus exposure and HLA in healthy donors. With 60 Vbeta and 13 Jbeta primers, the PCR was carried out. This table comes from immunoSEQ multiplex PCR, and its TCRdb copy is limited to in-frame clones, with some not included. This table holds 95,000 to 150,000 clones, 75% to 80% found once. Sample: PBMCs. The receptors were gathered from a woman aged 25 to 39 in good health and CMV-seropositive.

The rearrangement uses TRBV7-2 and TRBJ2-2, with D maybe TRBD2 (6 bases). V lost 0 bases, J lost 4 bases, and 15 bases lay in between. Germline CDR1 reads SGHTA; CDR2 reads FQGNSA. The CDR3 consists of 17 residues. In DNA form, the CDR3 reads TGTGCCAGCAGCTTAGCGCTGTTGCGGGGAGGCACCGGGGAGCTGTTTTTT. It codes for CASSLALLRGGTGELFF.

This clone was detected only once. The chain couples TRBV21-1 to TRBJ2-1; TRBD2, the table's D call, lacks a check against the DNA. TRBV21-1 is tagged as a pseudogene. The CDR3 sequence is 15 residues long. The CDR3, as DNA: TGTGCCAGCAGCTTGAGGGCGGGGGCGGTCTGTGAGCAGTTCTTC. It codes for CASSLRAGAVCEQFF.